The next 25 T cell receptor beta chains were all read from a single sample in a study of cytomegalovirus exposure and HLA in healthy donors. It was with 60 Vbeta and 13 Jbeta primers that the PCR ran. Generated by immunoSEQ multiplex PCR, the TCRdb table keeps only in-frame clones and is missing some. The table records about 190,000 clones, about four fifths of them present only once. Input material: PBMCs. The receptors originated from a young man in good health and CMV-seropositive.

The rearrangement links TRBV2 to TRBJ1-5; D gene uncertain. CDR3 length equals 14 residues. Trimming removed 4 bases at V and 4 bases at J, with 11 bases between. Germline values: CDR1 SNHLY, CDR2 FYNNEI. This chain's CDR3 is CASSGSQANQPQHF. The CDR3 coding sequence is TGTGCCAGCAGTGGAAGTCAGGCTAATCAGCCCCAGCATTTT.

The chain employs TRBV30 and TRBJ1-5; 12 bases match TRBD1. The CDR3 is 18 residues long. V shed 4 bases and J 2 bases; nucleotides not matched to a gene: 12. Germline CDR1 and CDR2: GTSNPN and SVGIG (reference sequence). CDR3 DNA: TGTGCCTGGACTCGGGACAGGGGGCCCCCTTGGGGCAATCAGCCCCAGCATTTT. This translates into CAWTRDRGPPWGNQPQHF.

The chain is built from TRBV30 and TRBJ2-1, with unresolved D. The CDR3 spans 11 residues. Germline V gene lookup returns CDR1 GTSNPN and CDR2 SVGIG (reference sequence). Trimming left V 4 bases short and J 10 bases short, with 11 bases between. The CDR3 loop reads CAWMESGEQFF. As DNA, the CDR3 is TGTGCCTGGATGGAGTCCGGGGAGCAGTTCTTC.

This chain links TRBV16 with TRBJ2-4, with D possibly matching TRBD1 (6 bases). The germline V gene encodes CDR1 KGHSY and CDR2 FQNENV. V lost 4 bases and J lost 1, with 14 bases in between. The CDR3 runs 16 residues. CDR3 nucleotide sequence: TGTGCCAGCAGCCCCGACAGGACAATCGCCAAAAACATTCAGTACTTC. Encoded protein: CASSPDRTIAKNIQYF.

This clone came up once. The chain employs TRBV7-2 and TRBJ2-7; 12 bases match TRBD2. The CDR3 consists of 14 residues. Germline V gene sequence: CDR1 SGHTA, CDR2 FQGNSA. Trimming took 1 base from V and 8 from J; bases not matched to a gene: 3. The CDR3 DNA follows: TGTGCCAGCAGCTTAGGACTAGCGGGAGAGAAGCAGTACTTC. Protein product: CASSLGLAGEKQYF.

The chain joins TRBV6-1 to TRBJ2-7; the match to TRBD1 covers 12 bases. The V gene end was trimmed by 6 bases and the J gene end by 5 bases; junction bases not matched to a gene: 5. The CDR3 consists of 14 residues. Looked up from germline, CDR1 is MNHNS and CDR2 is SASEGT. The CDR3: CASRGQGARNEQYF. Here the CDR3 DNA reads TGTGCCAGCAGGGGACAGGGGGCAAGGAACGAGCAGTACTTC.

This rearrangement joins TRBV19 to TRBJ1-2; 8 bases match TRBD1. With V trimmed by 7 bases and J by 0 bases, 7 bases remained unmatched. CDR1 is LNHDA and CDR2 is SQIVND in the germline V gene (reference sequence). CDR3 length: 15 residues. The CDR3 loop is CASKNTGGPNYGYTF. CDR3 coding DNA: TGTGCCAGTAAGAATACAGGGGGGCCTAACTATGGCTACACCTTC.

Of note for this clone: Germline is not matched at one junction end, which may reflect a read error. The chain links TRBV7-9 to TRBJ1-6; 7 bases line up with TRBD1. The CDR3 consists of 15 residues. Germline CDR1 SEHNR, CDR2 FQNEAQ (reference sequence). CDR3 coding DNA: TGTTCCAGCAGCTCGCGGGACAGCCATAATTCACCCCTCCACTTT. The encoded protein is CSSSSRDSHNSPLHF. Looking up the rest from reference TRBV7-9 and TRBJ1-6 gives the full variable domain: DTGVSQNPRHKITKRGQNVTFRCDPISEHNRLYWYRQTLGQGPEFLTYFQNEAQLEKSRLLSDRFSAERPKGSFSTLEIQRTEQGDSAMYLCSSSSRDSHNSPLHFGNGTRLTVT.

CDR3 region: CASSMGQGLRQPQHF. The DNA of the CDR3 is TGTGCCAGCAGCATGGGACAGGGTTTGCGCCAGCCCCAGCATTTT. The chain carries TRBV7-2 and TRBJ1-5, with TRBD1 identical over 9 bases. The germline V gene encodes CDR1 SGHTA and CDR2 FQGNSA. The CDR3 is 15 amino acids. Germline trimming cut 5 bases from V and 7 bases from J; bases unmatched to any gene: 9.

The rearrangement links TRBV6-5 to TRBJ2-3; tentative D call: TRBD2 (6 bases). The CDR3 contains 14 residues. Germline V gene sequence: CDR1 MNHEY, CDR2 SVGAGI. V gave up 6 bases and J gave up 6 bases, with 16 bases separating them. CDR3 residues: CASRPVGSADTQYF. CDR3 in DNA: TGTGCCAGCAGACCCGTCGGGAGTGCGGATACGCAGTATTTT.

In its sample, this clone was seen a few times. For the CDR3, the DNA is TGCAGCGTGGGGGCCCGGGATCAGCCCCAGCATTTT. Encoded protein: CSVGARDQPQHF. The V call is TRBV29-1, the J call TRBJ1-5, with D possibly TRBD1 on 6 matching bases. The CDR3 is made up of 12 amino acids. Germline lookup yields CDR1 SQVTM and CDR2 ANQGSEA. V was trimmed by 6 bases and J by 5 bases, leaving 11 bases between them.

The chain links TRBV29-1 to TRBJ2-5; TRBD2 might be the D (6 bases). The CDR3 spans 14 residues. Per the germline V gene, CDR1 is SQVTM and CDR2 is ANQGSEA. Trimming removed 6 bases at V and 1 base at J, with 15 bases between. The CDR3 here is CSVPGRDLQETQYF. CDR3 coding DNA: TGCAGCGTCCCCGGGCGGGATCTCCAAGAGACCCAGTACTTC.

The chain recombines TRBV7-2 with TRBJ2-3, with D perhaps matching TRBD2 (6 bases). Trimming removed 2 bases at V and 3 bases at J, with 15 bases between. The CDR3 runs to 16 residues. CDR1 is SGHTA and CDR2 is FQGNSA in the germline V gene. The CDR3 reads CASSLFRVRDTDTQYF. CDR3 nucleotides: TGTGCCAGCAGCTTATTCAGGGTGCGGGATACAGATACGCAGTATTTT.

In its sample, this clone was seen once. The chain has TRBV7-9 and TRBJ2-7, with TRBD1 matching over 8 bases. J gave up 4 bases and V 1 base, and 6 bases lay outside the gene matches. The CDR3 has 15 amino acids. Germline V gene lookup returns CDR1 SEHNR and CDR2 FQNEAQ (reference sequence). This CDR3 is CASSLGQGREYEQYF. The CDR3 DNA sequence: TGTGCCAGCAGCTTAGGACAGGGGCGGGAATACGAGCAGTACTTC.

This clone was found a few times. The chain recombines TRBV29-1 with TRBJ2-5; 9 positions match TRBD1. V lost 5 bases to trimming and J lost 2 bases; unmatched junction nucleotides: 6. Germline V lookup: CDR1 SQVTM, CDR2 ANQGSEA. The length of the CDR3 is 14 residues. CDR3 in DNA: TGCAGCGTTAGGACAGGGGCAACTCAAGAGACCCAGTACTTC. Translated: CSVRTGATQETQYF. The variable domain in full, completed from reference TRBV29-1 and TRBJ2-5, reads SAVISQKPSRDICQRGTSLTIQCQVDSQVTMMFWYRQQPGQSLTLIATANQGSEATYESGFVIDKFPISRPNLTFSTLTVSNMSPEDSSIYLCSVRTGATQETQYFGPGTRLLVL.

This rearrangement joins TRBV30 to TRBJ1-1; weak D call: TRBD1 (6 bases). This CDR3 is built from 14 residues. Germline CDR1 and CDR2: GTSNPN and SVGIG (reference sequence). Trimming took off 8 bases at V and 0 bases at J, with 16 bases between the two ends. Written as DNA, the CDR3 is TGTGCCAGCCGACAGGTAGGCTTGAACACTGAAGCTTTCTTT. It specifies CASRQVGLNTEAFF.

The gene calls are TRBV5-4 and TRBJ1-2; 7 nucleotides match TRBD1. The germline CDR1 and CDR2 sequences are SGHNT and YYREEE (reference sequence). This CDR3 region has 14 residues. Losses at the gene ends were 2 bases for V and 3 bases for J; bases not matched to a gene: 4. CDR3 loop: CASSFVTGDYGYTF. The CDR3 region has the DNA TGTGCCAGCAGCTTTGTTACAGGGGACTATGGCTACACCTTC.

The CDR3 DNA sequence: TGTGCCAGCCAGCGGGGGGCTGGAGAAAAACTGTTTTTT. Translated, it gives CASQRGAGEKLFF. The V gene is TRBV7-2, the J gene TRBJ1-4, with a possible D match to TRBD1 (6 bases). The V end lost 8 bases, the J end lost 8 bases, and 15 bases lay between the germline ends. This CDR3 comprises 13 residues. Germline values: CDR1 SGHTA, CDR2 FQGNSA.

CDR3 coding DNA: TGTGCCAGTAGTGTGACACTAGTCCCCGGGGAGCTGTTTTTT. Protein sequence: CASSVTLVPGELFF. The genes are TRBV19 and TRBJ2-2; weak D call: TRBD2 (5 bases). Trimming removed 5 bases from V and 6 bases from J, with 13 bases in between. CDR1 and CDR2 (germline): LNHDA, SQIVND (reference sequence). The CDR3 has 14 residues.

This rearrangement joins TRBV5-1 to TRBJ2-5, with TRBD2 matching 8 bases. Germline lookup yields CDR1 SGHRS and CDR2 YFSETQ. This CDR3 spans 16 amino acids. The trim removed 0 bases at V and 0 bases at J, leaving 4 bases unmatched. Here the CDR3 reads CASSLGGSGNQETQYF. As DNA, the CDR3 is TGCGCCAGCAGCTTGGGAGGTAGCGGGAACCAAGAGACCCAGTACTTC.

This chain connects TRBV6-6 to TRBJ2-7; the match to TRBD2 covers 10 bases. Germline-derived CDR1 and CDR2 are MNHNY and SVGAGI (reference sequence). V lost 5 bases to trimming and J lost 0 bases; unmatched junction nucleotides: 7. CDR3 length: 16 residues. For the CDR3, the DNA is TGTGCCAGCAGTCATAACAGCGGGAGGGCCTCCTACGAGCAGTACTTC. Residues: CASSHNSGRASYEQYF.

V is TRBV5-6 and J is TRBJ2-2; 11 bases line up with TRBD2. Unmatched junction bases numbered 5, after V lost 0 bases and J lost 4 bases. In germline, CDR1 is SGHDT, CDR2 YYEEEE. The CDR3 extends over 17 amino acids. The chain's CDR3 is CASSLVSSGRFTGELFF. The CDR3 region has the DNA TGTGCCAGCAGCTTGGTGTCTAGCGGGAGGTTCACCGGGGAGCTGTTTTTT.

This clone was seen more than once but under ten times. The J gene is TRBJ2-7, the V gene TRBV5-1; perhaps TRBD2 as D (6 bases). V lost 0 bases to trimming and J lost 5 bases, with 21 bases between them. Germline V gene data show CDR1 as SGHRS and CDR2 as YFSETQ. The CDR3 covers 17 residues. CDR3 DNA: TGCGCCAGCAGCTTGGGATGGGACCGGGCCGGAGGGGACGAGCAGTACTTC. Its translation: CASSLGWDRAGGDEQYF.

V is TRBV7-3 and J is TRBJ2-2, with D maybe TRBD2 (6 bases). Trimming removed 6 bases from V and 0 bases from J, with 14 bases in between. There are 16 residues in the CDR3. Per the germline V gene, CDR1 is SGHTA and CDR2 is FQGTGA. The CDR3 coding sequence is TGTGCCAGCAGTTCCGGCGGGGCCGCGAACACCGGGGAGCTGTTTTTT. This sequence encodes CASSSGGAANTGELFF. The whole variable domain, remainder taken from reference TRBV7-3 and TRBJ2-2, is GAGVSQTPSNKVTEKGKYVELRCDPISGHTALYWYRQSLGQGPEFLIYFQGTGAADDSGLPNDRFFAVRPEGSVSTLKIQRTERGDSAVYLCASSSGGAANTGELFFGEGSRLTVL.

The chain carries TRBV7-9 and TRBJ1-1; D is unclear. The ends were cut back, 5 bases at V and 3 bases at J, with 7 bases in the middle. The CDR3 totals 12 residues. Looked up from germline, CDR1 is SEHNR and CDR2 is FQNEAQ (reference sequence). CDR3 in DNA: TGTGCCAGCAGCCCGCGGGACACTGAAGCTTTCTTT. Translation gives CASSPRDTEAFF.